This record covers a single T cell receptor beta chain. Antigen specificity is unknown. Germline loops: CDR1 SGHRS, CDR2 YFSETQ. The CDR3 runs 12 residues. V shed 0 bases and J shed 10 bases, with 10 bases lying between them. The data belong to a study of T cell clonotyping in hematopoietic cell transplantation. General study findings and limits: CD4 and CD8 repertoire contributions could not be separated without sorting. Higher Inverse Simpson Index values in graft donor and pretransplant recipient predicted broader posttransplant TCR diversity.

Profiling relied on immunoSEQ multiplex PCR, and the TCRdb table lists in-frame clones only, not all of them. The data hold some 40,000 clones, with around 95% observed a single time. The chain is built from TRBV5-1 and TRBJ1-2, with D perhaps TRBD1 (6 bases). The source of this sequence is a woman aged 45-65 years in good health. Some clones in this sample may be carry-over from other donors' samples. Specimen: peripheral blood mononuclear cells. The DNA for the CDR3 is TGCGCCAGCAGCTTGGAGGGGGGCATCTACACCTTC. It is translated as CASSLEGGIYTF.